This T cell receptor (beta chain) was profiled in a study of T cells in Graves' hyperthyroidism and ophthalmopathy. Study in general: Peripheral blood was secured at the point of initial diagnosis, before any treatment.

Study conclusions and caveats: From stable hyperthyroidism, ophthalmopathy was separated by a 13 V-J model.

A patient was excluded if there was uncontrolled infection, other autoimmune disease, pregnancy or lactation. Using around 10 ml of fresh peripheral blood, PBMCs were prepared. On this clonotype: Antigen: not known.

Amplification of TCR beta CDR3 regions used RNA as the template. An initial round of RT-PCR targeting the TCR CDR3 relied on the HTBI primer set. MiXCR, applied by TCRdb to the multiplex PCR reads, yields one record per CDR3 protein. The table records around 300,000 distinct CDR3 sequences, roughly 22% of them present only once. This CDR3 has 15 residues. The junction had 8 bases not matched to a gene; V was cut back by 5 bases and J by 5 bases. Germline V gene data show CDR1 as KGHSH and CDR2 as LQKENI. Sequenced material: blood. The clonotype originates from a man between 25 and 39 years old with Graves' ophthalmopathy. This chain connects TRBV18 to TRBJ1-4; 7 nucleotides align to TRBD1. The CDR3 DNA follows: TGTGCCAGCTCAATACCGGGACAGCCAAATGAAAAACTGTTTTTT. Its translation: CASSIPGQPNEKLFF.